The 23 T cell receptor beta chains listed next were all sequenced from one sample in a study of blood T cell repertoires in COVID-19 (dated by TCRdb to the early 2020s). Libraries came from the immunoSEQ multiplex PCR assay. TCRdb stores this immuneACCESS table with in-frame sequences only. Part of the clones is absent; in the studies checked, under half of the shortfall reflects unresolved V genes, and no reason is known for the rest. Here the sample has approximately 89,000 clones; about 90% occur a single time. The ten top clones hold roughly 4.3% of the sample. The sample comprised peripheral blood. These receptors all stem from a man aged 65 to 85 with acute or convalescent COVID-19.

This clone was seen just once. The V and J genes are TRBV11-3 and TRBJ2-2; 12 bases align to TRBD2. This CDR3 comprises 17 residues. V was pared by 5 bases and J by 0 bases, with 4 bases of the junction left unmatched. Germline values: CDR1 SGHNT, CDR2 YENEEA. Here the CDR3 reads CASSTASGGANTGELFF. The CDR3 DNA reads as TGTGCCAGCAGCACGGCTAGCGGGGGGGCGAACACCGGGGAGCTGTTTTTT.

Of note for this clone: The identical CDR3 is also encoded by other nucleotide sequences in the sample. The rearrangement links TRBV9 to TRBJ2-3; D possibly corresponds to TRBD2 (5 bases). Germline V gene lookup returns CDR1 SGDLS and CDR2 YYNGEE. CDR3 length: 15 residues. Trimming removed 3 bases at V and 0 bases at J, with 11 bases between. CDR3 in amino acids: CASSAGLFSTDTQYF. The CDR3 coding sequence is TGTGCCAGCAGCGCAGGACTCTTTAGCACAGATACGCAGTATTTT. Supplemented by reference TRBV9 and TRBJ2-3, the full variable domain reads DSGVTQTPKHLITATGQRVTLRCSPRSGDLSVYWYQQSLDQGLQFLIQYYNGEERAKGNILERFSAQQFPDLHSELNLSSLELGDSALYFCASSAGLFSTDTQYFGPGTRLTVL.

The chain employs TRBV18 and TRBJ1-1; D is uncertain. V dropped 3 bases and J dropped 1 base, with 9 bases sitting between them. The CDR3 is 14 amino acids. CDR1 is KGHSH and CDR2 is LQKENI in the germline V gene. The CDR3 region has the DNA TGTGCCAGCTCACCTTCAGTTGCGAACACTGAAGCTTTCTTT. As protein: CASSPSVANTEAFF.

The rearrangement uses TRBV2 and TRBJ1-1; 8 bases align to TRBD1. J lost 4 bases, V lost 9 bases, and 10 bases had no gene match. CDR3 length equals 14 residues. Germline-derived CDR1 and CDR2 are SNHLY and FYNNEI. This chain's CDR3 is CARQGEVVSTEAFF. The CDR3 bases are TGTGCCAGACAGGGGGAAGTAGTGAGCACTGAAGCTTTCTTT. Drawing the rest from reference TRBV2 and TRBJ1-1, the complete variable domain is EPEVTQTPSHQVTQMGQEVILRCVPISNHLYFYWYRQILGQKVEFLVSFYNNEISEKSEIFDDQFSVERPDGSNFTLKIRSTKLEDSAMYFCARQGEVVSTEAFFGQGTRLTVV.

The rearrangement uses TRBV7-9 and TRBJ1-5, with D possibly being TRBD1 (6 bases). V lost 1 base and J 0 bases, leaving 7 bases between the germline ends. CDR3 size: 15 residues. Germline V gene sequence: CDR1 SEHNR, CDR2 FQNEAQ (reference sequence). CDR3 nucleotide sequence: TGTGCCAGCAGCTTAGGGACAGATAGCAATCAGCCCCAGCATTTT. This codes for CASSLGTDSNQPQHF.

The V and J genes are TRBV6-4 and TRBJ2-1; tentative D call: TRBD1 (5 bases). Trimming took off 4 bases at V and 15 bases at J, with 19 bases between the two ends. The length of the CDR3 is 13 residues. The V gene's germline CDR1 is MRHNA and CDR2 SNTAGT. CDR3 bases: TGTGCCAGCAGTGGCAGCAGGGTCGGAGTACTGTTCTTC. Translating gives CASSGSRVGVLFF.

This clone was detected only once. The chain links TRBV6-5 to TRBJ1-1; 8 positions agree with TRBD1. The CDR3 sequence is 15 residues long. V lost 5 bases, J lost 5 bases, and 10 bases stayed unmatched. Germline CDR1 is MNHEY and CDR2 is SVGAGI. The CDR3 region is CASSRAGGSRTEAFF. The CDR3 DNA follows: TGTGCCAGCAGTCGGGCAGGGGGCTCGAGAACTGAAGCTTTCTTT.

The chain uses TRBV3-1 (or the pseudogene TRBV3-2) and TRBJ2-2; 8 nucleotides align to TRBD1. Germline values: CDR1 LGHDT, CDR2 YNNKEL (reference sequence). The CDR3 spans 14 residues. Losses at the gene ends were 4 bases for V and 8 bases for J; bases not matched to a gene: 6. The DNA for the CDR3 is TGTGCCAGCAGCCCTGGGACAGGTCGTGGGGAGCTGTTTTTT. Its protein product is CASSPGTGRGELFF.

The gene calls are TRBV6-1 and TRBJ1-2; D is unclear. The CDR3 runs 15 residues. The ends were cut back, 1 base at V and 4 bases at J, with 13 bases in the middle. Germline V gives CDR1 MNHNS, CDR2 SASEGT. The CDR3: CASSEEMNYSYGYTF. Written as DNA, the CDR3 is TGTGCCAGCAGTGAAGAGATGAACTATTCCTATGGCTACACCTTC.

This sequence joins TRBV29-1 and TRBJ1-1, with D hard to call. Germline V gene lookup returns CDR1 SQVTM and CDR2 ANQGSEA. CDR3 length: 12 residues. V dropped 4 bases and J dropped 2 bases, with 8 bases sitting between them. In DNA, the CDR3 is TGCAGCGTTGGGGCCCTCAACACTGAAGCTTTCTTT. Protein product: CSVGALNTEAFF.

This sequence joins TRBV11-1 and TRBJ2-3, with D possibly matching TRBD1 (6 bases). Between the trimmed V and J ends, which lost 2 bases and 4 bases, there was a span of 7 bases. CDR3 length: 13 residues. CDR1 and CDR2 from the germline V gene are SGHAT and FQDESV (reference sequence). The CDR3 spells CASSLTGSDTQYF. In DNA form, the CDR3 reads TGTGCCAGCAGCTTAACAGGGTCAGATACGCAGTATTTT.

This chain links TRBV27 with TRBJ1-2; 7 positions match TRBD1. The V gene end was trimmed by 7 bases and the J gene end by 8 bases; junction bases not matched to a gene: 13. The CDR3 has 14 residues. The germline gives CDR1 MNHEY, CDR2 SMNVEV (reference sequence). The CDR3 here is CASTSVGGARGYTF. CDR3 in DNA: TGTGCCAGCACCTCGGTAGGGGGCGCGAGAGGCTACACCTTC.

This clone came up once. The V gene is TRBV19, the J gene TRBJ1-6; no firm D call. This CDR3 has 14 residues. Germline V gene sequence: CDR1 LNHDA, CDR2 SQIVND (reference sequence). V shed 5 bases and J shed 7 bases, with 12 bases lying between them. DNA for the CDR3: TGTGCCAGTAGTCGACAAGCTATGAATTCACCCCTCCACTTT. As protein: CASSRQAMNSPLHF.

This clone turned up a few times. The DNA of the CDR3 is TGTGCCAGCAGCTCAACCGCAGGGTTCACCGGGGAGCTGTTTTTT. Translating gives CASSSTAGFTGELFF. The chain recombines TRBV7-2 with TRBJ2-2; D is possibly TRBD1 (5 bases). The V end was cut by 4 bases, the J end by 4 bases, with 13 bases between. Germline CDR1 SGHTA, CDR2 FQGNSA. CDR3 length equals 15 residues.

The chain recombines TRBV14 with TRBJ1-2; D gene unclear. V dropped 0 bases and J dropped 6 bases, with 11 bases sitting between them. The CDR3 spans 14 residues. Germline CDR1 is SGHDN and CDR2 is FVKESK. This chain's CDR3 is CASSQEILEDGYTF. The CDR3 DNA is TGTGCCAGCAGCCAAGAGATTTTAGAGGATGGCTACACCTTC.

This clone was seen a handful of times. The chain recombines TRBV10-3 with TRBJ1-5, with a possible D match to TRBD1 (5 bases). The V gene's germline CDR1 is ENHRY and CDR2 SYGVKD. The CDR3 contains 15 residues. The V end was cut by 7 bases, the J end by 2 bases, with 15 bases between. CDR3 residues: CAITLVGRGNQPQHF. For the CDR3, the DNA is TGTGCCATCACTCTGGTGGGCAGGGGCAATCAGCCCCAGCATTTT.

Points on this clone: A read error may account for a junction end that differs from germline. The rearrangement uses TRBV15 and TRBJ2-1; D not certain. The CDR3 has 18 amino acids. Germline-derived CDR1 and CDR2 are LNHNV and YYDKDF (reference sequence). The DNA for the CDR3 is TGTGCCACCAGCGGAGAGATAGTGGGCCGAAGCTCCTACAATGAGCAGTTCTTC. Translation gives CATSGEIVGRSSYNEQFF.

The gene calls are TRBV19 and TRBJ1-6, with D unresolved. This CDR3 region has 14 residues. CDR1 LNHDA and CDR2 SQIVND come from the germline V gene (reference sequence). V lost 3 bases to trimming and J lost 5 bases, with 8 bases between them. CDR3 nucleotides: TGTGCCAGTAGTATCCAGATCAATAATTCACCCCTCCACTTT. Translated: CASSIQINNSPLHF.

The chain uses TRBV29-1 and TRBJ1-1, with TRBD1 identical over 10 bases. Trimming at V came to 3 bases and at J to 3 bases, leaving 10 bases not matched to a gene. CDR3 size: 16 residues. The germline CDR1 and CDR2 sequences are SQVTM and ANQGSEA. The CDR3 coding sequence is TGCAGCGTTGACCGAGGACAGGGGGGATGGGACACTGAAGCTTTCTTT. Translation gives CSVDRGQGGWDTEAFF.

The genes are TRBV15 and TRBJ1-5, with D possibly TRBD1 on 5 matching bases. Looked up from germline, CDR1 is LNHNV and CDR2 is YYDKDF (reference sequence). V was cut by 3 bases and J by 4 bases, with 19 bases left in between. The CDR3 is made up of 17 amino acids. The CDR3: CATSRHPGLGGNQPQHF. DNA of the CDR3: TGTGCCACCAGCAGGCACCCGGGACTCGGAGGTAATCAGCCCCAGCATTTT.

The chain couples TRBV3-1 (or the pseudogene TRBV3-2) to TRBJ2-5; 9 bases line up with TRBD2. With V trimmed by 0 bases and J by 2 bases, 4 bases remained unmatched. The CDR3 contains 16 residues. Germline assignment: CDR1 LGHDT and CDR2 YNNKEL (reference sequence). The chain's CDR3 is CASSQDALAGQETQYF. CDR3 nucleotide sequence: TGTGCCAGCAGCCAAGATGCCCTAGCGGGACAAGAGACCCAGTACTTC.

This clone has a single count. The chain is built from TRBV2 and TRBJ2-3; TRBD2 is a possible D gene (5 bases). The germline V gene encodes CDR1 SNHLY and CDR2 FYNNEI. V was shortened by 3 bases and J by 3 bases, with 10 bases between the two germline ends. The CDR3 spans 14 residues. The CDR3 nucleotides are TGTGCCAGCAGTGATGTGGGGAGAACAGATACGCAGTATTTT. Translated, it gives CASSDVGRTDTQYF. Using reference TRBV2 and TRBJ2-3 for the parts outside the CDR3, the full variable domain is EPEVTQTPSHQVTQMGQEVILRCVPISNHLYFYWYRQILGQKVEFLVSFYNNEISEKSEIFDDQFSVERPDGSNFTLKIRSTKLEDSAMYFCASSDVGRTDTQYFGPGTRLTVL.

This clone was detected once. V is TRBV5-1 and J is TRBJ1-2, with D tentatively TRBD1 (5 bases). The CDR3 sequence is 14 residues long. Trimming took off 4 bases at V and 5 bases at J, with 15 bases between the two ends. Germline-derived CDR1 and CDR2 are SGHRS and YFSETQ. CDR3 amino acids: CASSPDSLGYGYTF. CDR3 coding DNA: TGCGCCAGCAGCCCCGACAGCCTCGGGTATGGCTACACCTTC.